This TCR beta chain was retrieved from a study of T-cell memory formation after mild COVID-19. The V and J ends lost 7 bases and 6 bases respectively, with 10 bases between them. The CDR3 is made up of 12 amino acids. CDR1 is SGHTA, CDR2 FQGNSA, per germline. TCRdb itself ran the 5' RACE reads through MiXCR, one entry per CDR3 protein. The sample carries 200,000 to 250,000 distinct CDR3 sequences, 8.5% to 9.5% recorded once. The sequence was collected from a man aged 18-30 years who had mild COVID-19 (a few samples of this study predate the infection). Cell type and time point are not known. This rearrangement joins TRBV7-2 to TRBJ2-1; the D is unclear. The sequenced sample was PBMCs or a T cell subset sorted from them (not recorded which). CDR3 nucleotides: TGTGCCAGCAAGAAGTCACGCAATGAGCAGTTCTTC. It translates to CASKKSRNEQFF.